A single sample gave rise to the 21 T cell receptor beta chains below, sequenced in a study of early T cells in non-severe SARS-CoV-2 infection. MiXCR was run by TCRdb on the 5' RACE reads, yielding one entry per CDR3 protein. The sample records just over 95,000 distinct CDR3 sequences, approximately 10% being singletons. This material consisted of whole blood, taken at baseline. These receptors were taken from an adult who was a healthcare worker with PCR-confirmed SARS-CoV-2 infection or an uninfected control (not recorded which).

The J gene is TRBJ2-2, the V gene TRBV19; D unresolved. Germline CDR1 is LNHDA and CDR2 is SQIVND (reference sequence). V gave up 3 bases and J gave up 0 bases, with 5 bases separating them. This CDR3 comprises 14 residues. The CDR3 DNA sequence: TGTGCCAGTAGTATCCACACGAACACCGGGGAGCTGTTTTTT. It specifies CASSIHTNTGELFF.

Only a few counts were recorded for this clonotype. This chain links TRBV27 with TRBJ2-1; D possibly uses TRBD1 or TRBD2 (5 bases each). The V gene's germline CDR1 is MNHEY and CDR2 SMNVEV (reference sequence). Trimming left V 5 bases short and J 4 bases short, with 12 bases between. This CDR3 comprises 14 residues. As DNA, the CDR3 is TGTGCCAGCAGTCCGGGGACCATATACAATGAGCAGTTCTTC. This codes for CASSPGTIYNEQFF.

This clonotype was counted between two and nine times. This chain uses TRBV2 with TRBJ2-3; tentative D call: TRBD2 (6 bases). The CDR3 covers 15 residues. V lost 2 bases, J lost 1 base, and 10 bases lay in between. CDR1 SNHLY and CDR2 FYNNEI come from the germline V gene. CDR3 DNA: TGTGCCAGCAGTGAACCGGGGGTTGGCACAGATACGCAGTATTTT. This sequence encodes CASSEPGVGTDTQYF.

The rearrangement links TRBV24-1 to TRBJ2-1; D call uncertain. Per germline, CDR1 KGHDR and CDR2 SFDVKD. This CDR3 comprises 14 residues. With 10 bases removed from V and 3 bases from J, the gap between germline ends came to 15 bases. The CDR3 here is CATTPGQNYNEQFF. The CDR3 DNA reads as TGTGCCACTACCCCGGGCCAAAACTACAATGAGCAGTTCTTC.

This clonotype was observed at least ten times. CDR3 sequence reads: CASSLAATSGAGELFF. Written as DNA, the CDR3 is TGCGCCAGCAGCTTGGCCGCGACTAGCGGAGCCGGGGAGCTGTTTTTT. This chain links TRBV5-1 with TRBJ2-2, with TRBD2 matching over 9 bases. Per germline, CDR1 SGHRS and CDR2 YFSETQ. CDR3 length: 16 amino acids. The J segment lost 6 bases and the V segment lost 0 bases, leaving 6 bases of the junction unmatched. The full variable domain, completed using reference TRBV5-1 and TRBJ2-2, is KAGVTQTPRYLIKTRGQQVTLSCSPISGHRSVSWYQQTPGQGLQFLFEYFSETQRNKGNFPGRFSGRQFSNSRSEMNVSTLELGDSALYLCASSLAATSGAGELFFGEGSRLTVL.

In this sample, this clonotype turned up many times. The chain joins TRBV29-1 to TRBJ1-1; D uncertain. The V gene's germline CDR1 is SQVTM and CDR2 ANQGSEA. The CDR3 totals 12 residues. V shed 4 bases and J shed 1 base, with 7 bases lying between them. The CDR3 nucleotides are TGCAGCGTTGCCCGGCCGAACACTGAAGCTTTCTTT. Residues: CSVARPNTEAFF.

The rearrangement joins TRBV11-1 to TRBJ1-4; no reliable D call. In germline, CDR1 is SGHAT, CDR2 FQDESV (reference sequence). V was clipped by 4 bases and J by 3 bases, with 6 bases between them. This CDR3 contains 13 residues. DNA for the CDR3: TGTGCCAGCAGCTCCACAGCTAATGAAAAACTGTTTTTT. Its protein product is CASSSTANEKLFF.

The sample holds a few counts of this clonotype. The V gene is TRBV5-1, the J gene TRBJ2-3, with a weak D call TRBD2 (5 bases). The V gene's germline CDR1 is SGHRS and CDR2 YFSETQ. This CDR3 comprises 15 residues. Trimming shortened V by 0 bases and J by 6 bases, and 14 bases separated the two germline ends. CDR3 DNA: TGCGCCAGCAGCTTGGCCGAACTAGAGTTGGATACGCAGTATTTT. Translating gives CASSLAELELDTQYF.

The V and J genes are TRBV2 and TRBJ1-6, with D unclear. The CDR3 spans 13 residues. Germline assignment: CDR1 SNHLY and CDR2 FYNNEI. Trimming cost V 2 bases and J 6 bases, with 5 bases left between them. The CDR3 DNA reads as TGTGCCAGCAGTGAAAATGGTAATTCACCCCTCCACTTT. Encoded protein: CASSENGNSPLHF. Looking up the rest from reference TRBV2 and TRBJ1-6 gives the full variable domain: EPEVTQTPSHQVTQMGQEVILRCVPISNHLYFYWYRQILGQKVEFLVSFYNNEISEKSEIFDDQFSVERPDGSNFTLKIRSTKLEDSAMYFCASSENGNSPLHFGNGTRLTVT.

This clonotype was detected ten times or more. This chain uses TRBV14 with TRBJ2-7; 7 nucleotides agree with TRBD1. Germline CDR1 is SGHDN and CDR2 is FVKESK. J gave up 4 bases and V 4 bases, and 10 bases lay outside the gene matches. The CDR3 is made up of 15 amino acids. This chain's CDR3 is CASSPPGQAFYEQYF. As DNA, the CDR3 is TGTGCCAGCAGCCCCCCAGGACAGGCCTTTTACGAGCAGTACTTC.

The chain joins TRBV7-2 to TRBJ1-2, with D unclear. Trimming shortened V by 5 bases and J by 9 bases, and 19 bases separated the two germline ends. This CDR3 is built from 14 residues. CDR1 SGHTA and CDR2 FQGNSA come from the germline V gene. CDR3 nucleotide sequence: TGTGCCAGCAGCGCATCAACTACGGCTCCAAGCTACACCTTC. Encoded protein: CASSASTTAPSYTF.

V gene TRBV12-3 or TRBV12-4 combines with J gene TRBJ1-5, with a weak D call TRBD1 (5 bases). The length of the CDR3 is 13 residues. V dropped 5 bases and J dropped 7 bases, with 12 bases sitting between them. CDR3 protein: CASSGAPGQPQHF. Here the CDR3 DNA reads TGTGCCAGCAGTGGGGCGCCGGGACAGCCCCAGCATTTT.

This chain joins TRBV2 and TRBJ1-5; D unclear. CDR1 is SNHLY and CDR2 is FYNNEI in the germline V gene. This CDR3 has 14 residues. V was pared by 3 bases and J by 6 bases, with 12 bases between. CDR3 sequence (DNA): TGTGCCAGCAGTGAGGCCACCTCTTTTCAGCCCCAGCATTTT. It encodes CASSEATSFQPQHF.

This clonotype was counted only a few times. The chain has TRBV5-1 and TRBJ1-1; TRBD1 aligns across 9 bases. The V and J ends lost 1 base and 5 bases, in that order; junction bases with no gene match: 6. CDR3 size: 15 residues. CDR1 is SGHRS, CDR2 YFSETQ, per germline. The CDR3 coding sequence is TGCGCCAGCAGCTTGATTATGGGACAGGGTACTGAAGCTTTCTTT. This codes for CASSLIMGQGTEAFF.

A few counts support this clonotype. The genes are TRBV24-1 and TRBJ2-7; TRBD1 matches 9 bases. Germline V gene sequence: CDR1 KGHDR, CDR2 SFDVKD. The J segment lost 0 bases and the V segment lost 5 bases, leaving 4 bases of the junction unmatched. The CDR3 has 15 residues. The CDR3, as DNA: TGTGCCACCAGTGCCGGGACAGGGAGCTCCTACGAGCAGTACTTC. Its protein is CATSAGTGSSYEQYF.

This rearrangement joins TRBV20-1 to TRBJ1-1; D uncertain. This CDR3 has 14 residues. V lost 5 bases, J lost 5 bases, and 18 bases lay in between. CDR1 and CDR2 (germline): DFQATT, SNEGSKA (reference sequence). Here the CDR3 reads CSALTVSIGTEAFF. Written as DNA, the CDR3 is TGCAGTGCTTTGACCGTCTCAATAGGGACTGAAGCTTTCTTT.

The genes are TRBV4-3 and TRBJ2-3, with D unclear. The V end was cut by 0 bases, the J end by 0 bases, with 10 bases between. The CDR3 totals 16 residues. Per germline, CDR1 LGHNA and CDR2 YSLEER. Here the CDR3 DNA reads TGCGCCAGCAGCCAAGATACGGGCTTTAGCACAGATACGCAGTATTTT. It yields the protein CASSQDTGFSTDTQYF.

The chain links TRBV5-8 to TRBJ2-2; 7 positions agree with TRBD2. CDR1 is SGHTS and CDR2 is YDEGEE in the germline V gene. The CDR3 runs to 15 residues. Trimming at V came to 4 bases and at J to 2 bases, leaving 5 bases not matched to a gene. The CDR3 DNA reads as TGTGCCAGCAGCAGCGGGATTTTCAACACCGGGGAGCTGTTTTTT. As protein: CASSSGIFNTGELFF.

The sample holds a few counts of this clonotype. CDR3 amino acids: CASSQRSLNTGELFF. CDR3 DNA: TGTGCCAGCAGCCAGAGGTCCTTGAACACCGGGGAGCTGTTTTTT. The gene calls are TRBV3-1 and TRBJ2-2; D remains ambiguous. The CDR3 is 15 residues long. The ends were cut back, 3 bases at V and 1 base at J, with 9 bases in the middle. The V gene's germline CDR1 is LGHDT and CDR2 YNNKEL (reference sequence). The variable domain in full, with the rest retrieved from reference TRBV3-1 and TRBJ2-2, is DTAVSQTPKYLVTQMGNDKSIKCEQNLGHDTMYWYKQDSKKFLKIMFSYNNKELIINETVPNRFSPKSPDKAHLNLHINSLELGDSAVYFCASSQRSLNTGELFFGEGSRLTVL.

CDR3 sequence: CASRRDTEAFF. For the CDR3, the DNA is TGTGCCAGCAGGAGGGACACTGAAGCTTTCTTT. The chain links TRBV25-1 to TRBJ1-1, with D unclear. Trimming removed 6 bases at V and 3 bases at J, with 5 bases between. This CDR3 region has 11 residues. Germline loops: CDR1 MGHDK, CDR2 SYGVNS. The full variable domain, in which reference TRBV25-1 and TRBJ1-1 provide the parts outside the CDR3, is EADIYQTPRYLVIGTGKKITLECSQTMGHDKMYWYQQDPGMELHLIHYSYGVNSTEKGDLSSESTVSRIRTEHFPLTLESARPSHTSQYLCASRRDTEAFFGQGTRLTVV.

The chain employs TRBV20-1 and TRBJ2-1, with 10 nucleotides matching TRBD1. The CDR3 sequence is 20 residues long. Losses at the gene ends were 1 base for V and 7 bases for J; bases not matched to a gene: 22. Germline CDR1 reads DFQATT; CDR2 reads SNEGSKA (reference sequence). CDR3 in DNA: TGCAGTGCTAGAGCCCCGCCGACAGGGGGCGCGACAGGCTTCGGTAATGAGCAGTTCTTC. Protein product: CSARAPPTGGATGFGNEQFF.